These 5 T cell receptor beta chains were sequenced from one sample in a study of vaccination effects on CD4 cells after COVID-19. Antigens for these TCRs are unknown. Before sequencing, viral peptide pools were used by the ViraFEST assay to expand antigen-specific CD4+ T cells. Investigators separated out CD4+ T cells once about eleven days of culture had passed. Vaccine administered to participants consisted of two doses of either BNT162b2 or mRNA-1273. Repertoires were generated with immunoSEQ multiplex PCR, while TCRdb's copy carries only in-frame clones and drops some. The sample has tens of thousands of clones, roughly 71% seen once. Sequences were derived from CD4+ T cells from PBMCs cultured with HCoV-NL63 spike peptides, sampled after COVID-19 vaccination. The receptors shown here come from a human donor who received a COVID-19 vaccine.

The V call is TRBV5-1, the J call TRBJ2-3, with 8 bases lining up with TRBD2. V lost 7 bases and J lost 0; bases outside the gene matches: 22. CDR1 is SGHRS and CDR2 is YFSETQ in the germline V gene. This CDR3 is built from 20 residues. The CDR3 coding sequence is TGCGCCAGCTCCCTTAGGGAGACTAGCGAATTCGCCGGGAGCACAGATACGCAGTATTTT. It translates to CASSLRETSEFAGSTDTQYF.

This clone came up a few times. This chain connects TRBV2 to TRBJ2-3; 16 nucleotides align to TRBD2. This CDR3 comprises 16 residues. The trim removed 6 bases at V and 4 bases at J, leaving 4 bases unmatched. The germline CDR1 and CDR2 sequences are SNHLY and FYNNEI. CDR3 nucleotide sequence: TGTGCCAGCAGGCGGGGGACTAGCGGGGGGGCAGATACGCAGTATTTT. This gives the protein CASRRGTSGGADTQYF.

J is TRBJ2-1 and V is TRBV2, with 8 bases identical to TRBD2. V was pared by 3 bases and J by 4 bases, with 8 bases of the junction left unmatched. Germline V gene sequence: CDR1 SNHLY, CDR2 FYNNEI. The CDR3 consists of 16 residues. The CDR3 coding sequence is TGTGCCAGCAGTGACCCCCAGCGGGGGCCTTACAATGAGCAGTTCTTC. Its protein is CASSDPQRGPYNEQFF.

The chain is built from TRBV6-6 and TRBJ1-4, with 8 bases identical to TRBD1. V lost 2 bases and J lost 8; bases outside the gene matches: 1. The germline CDR1 and CDR2 sequences are MNHNY and SVGAGI (reference sequence). The CDR3 spans 13 residues. This CDR3 reads CASSYGTGEKLFF. The CDR3 DNA follows: TGTGCCAGCAGTTACGGGACAGGCGAAAAACTGTTTTTT.

This clone is a singleton in its sample. The rearrangement links TRBV28 to TRBJ1-2; D is ambiguous. The CDR3 spans 12 residues. In germline, CDR1 is MDHEN, CDR2 SYDVKM. The V end was cut by 4 bases, the J end by 4 bases, with 7 bases between. CDR3 coding DNA: TGTGCCAGCAGTTGGGAGGCCTATGGCTACACCTTC. This sequence encodes CASSWEAYGYTF.